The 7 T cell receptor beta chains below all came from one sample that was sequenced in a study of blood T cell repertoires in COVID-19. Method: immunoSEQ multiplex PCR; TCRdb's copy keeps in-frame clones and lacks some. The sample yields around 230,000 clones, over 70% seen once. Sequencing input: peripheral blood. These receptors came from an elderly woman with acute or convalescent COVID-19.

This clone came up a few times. In DNA form, the CDR3 reads TGTGCCAGCAGTGTGATCCGGTTGAGGACCCAGTACTTC. Its translation: CASSVIRLRTQYF. V is TRBV12-3 or TRBV12-4 and J is TRBJ2-5; unclear D gene. The CDR3 runs 13 residues. Trimming took off 5 bases at V and 7 bases at J, with 14 bases between the two ends.

CDR3 nucleotide sequence: TGTGCCAGCACCCTAGCGGGGGGTAACTCCTACGAGCAGTACTTC. Encoded protein: CASTLAGGNSYEQYF. The V and J genes are TRBV6-5 and TRBJ2-7; TRBD2 matches 11 bases. The CDR3 has 15 residues. CDR1 and CDR2 (germline): MNHEY, SVGAGI. The ends lost 7 bases at V and 0 bases at J; junction bases unmatched: 5.

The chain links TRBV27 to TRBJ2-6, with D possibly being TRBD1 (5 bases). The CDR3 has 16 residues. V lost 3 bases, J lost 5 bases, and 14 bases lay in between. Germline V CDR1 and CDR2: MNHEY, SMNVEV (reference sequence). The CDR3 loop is CASSFQAGLRANVLTF. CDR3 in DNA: TGTGCCAGCAGTTTCCAGGCAGGGCTAAGGGCCAACGTCCTGACTTTC.

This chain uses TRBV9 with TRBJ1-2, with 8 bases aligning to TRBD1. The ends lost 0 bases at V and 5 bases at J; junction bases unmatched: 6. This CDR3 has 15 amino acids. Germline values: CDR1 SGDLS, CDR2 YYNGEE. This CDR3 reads CASSVGTGRDYGYTF. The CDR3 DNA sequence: TGTGCCAGCAGCGTAGGGACAGGGAGGGATTATGGCTACACCTTC.

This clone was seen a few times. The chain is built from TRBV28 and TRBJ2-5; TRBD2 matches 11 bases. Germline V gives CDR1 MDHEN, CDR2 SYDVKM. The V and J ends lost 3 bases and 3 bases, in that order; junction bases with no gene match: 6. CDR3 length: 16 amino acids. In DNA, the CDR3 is TGTGCCAGCAGTTTTAGCGGGAGGGCGGAAAAAGAGACCCAGTACTTC. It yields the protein CASSFSGRAEKETQYF.

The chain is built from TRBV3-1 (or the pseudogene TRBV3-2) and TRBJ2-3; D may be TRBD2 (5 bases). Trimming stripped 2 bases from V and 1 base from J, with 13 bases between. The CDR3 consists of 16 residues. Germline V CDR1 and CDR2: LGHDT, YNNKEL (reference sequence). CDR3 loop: CASSQLGVGGTDTQYF. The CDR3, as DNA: TGTGCCAGCAGCCAATTAGGAGTCGGGGGCACAGATACGCAGTATTTT.

CDR3: CASSQGLWTRGNEQFF. The CDR3 bases are TGTGCCAGCAGCCAAGGGTTATGGACCAGGGGCAATGAGCAGTTCTTC. The chain carries TRBV3-1 (or the pseudogene TRBV3-2) and TRBJ2-1, with D possibly matching TRBD1 (6 bases). V shed 1 base and J shed 6 bases, with 16 bases lying between them. CDR1 LGHDT and CDR2 YNNKEL come from the germline V gene (reference sequence). The CDR3 has 16 residues.